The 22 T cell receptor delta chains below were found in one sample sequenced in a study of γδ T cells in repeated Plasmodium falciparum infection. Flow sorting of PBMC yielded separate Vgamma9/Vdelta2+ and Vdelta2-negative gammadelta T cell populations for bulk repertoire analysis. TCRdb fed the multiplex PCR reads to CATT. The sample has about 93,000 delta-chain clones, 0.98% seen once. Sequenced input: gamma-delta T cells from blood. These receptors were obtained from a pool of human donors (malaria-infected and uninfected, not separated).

The CDR3 DNA reads as TGTGCTCTTGGGGAATCCACTTTCCTACCGGCCGTGGTGTACTGTGTACTGGGGGGCCTGTACACCGATAAACTCATCTTT. This encodes CALGESTFLPAVVYCVLGGLYTDKLIF. The chain uses TRDV1 and TRDJ1; D might be TRDD3 (8 bases). TCRdb lists no J gene, so it was determined here by aligning the DNA to germline. Trimming pared 2 bases from V and 0 bases from J, leaving 46 bases between. This CDR3 contains 27 residues. The V gene's germline CDR1 is TSWWSYY and CDR2 QGS.

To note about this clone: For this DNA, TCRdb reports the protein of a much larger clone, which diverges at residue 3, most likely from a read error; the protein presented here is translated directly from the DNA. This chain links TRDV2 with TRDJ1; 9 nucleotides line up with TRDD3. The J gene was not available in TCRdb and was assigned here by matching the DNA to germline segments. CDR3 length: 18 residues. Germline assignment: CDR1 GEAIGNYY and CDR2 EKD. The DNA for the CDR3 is TGTGCCTATGACGCCAACGGTACTGGGGGACTCAAGGTGGATAAACTCATCTTT. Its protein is CAYDANGTGGLKVDKLIF.

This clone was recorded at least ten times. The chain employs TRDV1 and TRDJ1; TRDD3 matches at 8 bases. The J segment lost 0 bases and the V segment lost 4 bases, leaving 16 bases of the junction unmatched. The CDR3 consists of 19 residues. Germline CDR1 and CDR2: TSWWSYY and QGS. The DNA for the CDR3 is TGTGCTCTTGGGGGAAAATCACGAACTGGGGGGCCGTACACCGATAAACTCATCTTT. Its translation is CALGGKSRTGGPYTDKLIF.

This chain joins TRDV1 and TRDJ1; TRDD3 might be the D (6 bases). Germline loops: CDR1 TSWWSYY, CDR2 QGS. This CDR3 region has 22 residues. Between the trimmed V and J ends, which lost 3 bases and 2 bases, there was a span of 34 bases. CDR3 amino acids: CALGDHPLFPSLGPPETDKLIF. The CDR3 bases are TGTGCTCTTGGGGACCATCCACTCTTCCCGTCCCTGGGGCCACCGGAGACCGATAAACTCATCTTT.

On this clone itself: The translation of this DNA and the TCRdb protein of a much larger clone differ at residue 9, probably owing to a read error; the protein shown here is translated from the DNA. The CDR3 DNA reads as TGTGCCTGTGACCTAATGACGACCGGTAAACTCATCTTT. It is translated as CACDLMTTGKLIF. The genes are TRDV2 and TRDJ1; no firm D call. TCRdb supplies no J gene; here it was assigned by aligning the nucleotide sequence to germline. Germline loops: CDR1 GEAIGNYY, CDR2 EKD. This CDR3 is 13 amino acids long.

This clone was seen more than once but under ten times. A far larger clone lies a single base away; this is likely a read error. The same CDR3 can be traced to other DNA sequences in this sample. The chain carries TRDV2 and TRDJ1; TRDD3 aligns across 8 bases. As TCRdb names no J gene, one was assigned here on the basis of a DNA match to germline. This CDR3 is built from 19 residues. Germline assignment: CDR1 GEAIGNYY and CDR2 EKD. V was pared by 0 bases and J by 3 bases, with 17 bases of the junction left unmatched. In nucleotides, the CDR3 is TGTGCCTGTGACACCGTGGGAAGTACTGGGGGGTACGGCGCCGATAAACTCATCTTT. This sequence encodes CACDTVGSTGGYGADKLIF.

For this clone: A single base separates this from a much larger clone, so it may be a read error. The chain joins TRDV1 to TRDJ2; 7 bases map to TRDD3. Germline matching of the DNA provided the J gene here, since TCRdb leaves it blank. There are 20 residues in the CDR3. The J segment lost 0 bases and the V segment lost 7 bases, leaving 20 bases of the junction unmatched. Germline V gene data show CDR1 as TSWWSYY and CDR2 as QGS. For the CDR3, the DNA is TGTGCTCTTGAGGGTCCGTTGAAGGATACGCCGGCGACTTTGACAGCACAACTCTTCTTT. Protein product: CALEGPLKDTPATLTAQLFF.

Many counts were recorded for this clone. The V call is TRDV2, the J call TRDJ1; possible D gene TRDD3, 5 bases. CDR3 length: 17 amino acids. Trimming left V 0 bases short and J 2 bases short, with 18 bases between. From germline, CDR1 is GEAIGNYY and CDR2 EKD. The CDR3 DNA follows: TGTGCCTGTGACACCGTGGGGCCCCTGTCACTTACCGATAAACTCATCTTT. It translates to CACDTVGPLSLTDKLIF.

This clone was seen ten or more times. The CDR3 loop reads CALGEPSFPPWLPTDLRDSRPYTDKLIF. Here the CDR3 DNA reads TGTGCTCTTGGGGAACCTAGTTTTCCTCCCTGGCTTCCTACAGACCTGAGGGATTCTAGGCCTTACACCGATAAACTCATCTTT. V is TRDV1 and J is TRDJ1; 8 nucleotides agree with TRDD2. The J gene comes from matching the DNA to germline here; TCRdb lacks it. Germline assignment: CDR1 TSWWSYY and CDR2 QGS. The CDR3 is made up of 28 amino acids. Unmatched junction bases numbered 40, after V lost 1 base and J lost 0 bases.

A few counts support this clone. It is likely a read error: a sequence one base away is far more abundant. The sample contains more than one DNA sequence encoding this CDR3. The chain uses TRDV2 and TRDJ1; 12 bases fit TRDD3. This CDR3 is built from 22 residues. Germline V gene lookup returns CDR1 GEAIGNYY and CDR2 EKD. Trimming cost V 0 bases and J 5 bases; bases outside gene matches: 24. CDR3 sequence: CACDTVSGGYEKNLGQRDKLIF. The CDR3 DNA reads TGTGCCTGTGACACCGTCTCTGGGGGATACGAGAAAAACTTGGGCCAACGAGATAAACTCATCTTT.

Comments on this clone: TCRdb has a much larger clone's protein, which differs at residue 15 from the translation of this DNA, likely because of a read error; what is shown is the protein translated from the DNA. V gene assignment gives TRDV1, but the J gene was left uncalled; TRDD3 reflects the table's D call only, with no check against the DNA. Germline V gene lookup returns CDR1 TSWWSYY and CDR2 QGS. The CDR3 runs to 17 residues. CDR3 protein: CALGGWRQLVYTDKPIF. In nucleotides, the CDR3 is TGTGCTCTTGGGGGCTGGCGGCAGTTGGTTTACACCGATAAACCCATCTTT.

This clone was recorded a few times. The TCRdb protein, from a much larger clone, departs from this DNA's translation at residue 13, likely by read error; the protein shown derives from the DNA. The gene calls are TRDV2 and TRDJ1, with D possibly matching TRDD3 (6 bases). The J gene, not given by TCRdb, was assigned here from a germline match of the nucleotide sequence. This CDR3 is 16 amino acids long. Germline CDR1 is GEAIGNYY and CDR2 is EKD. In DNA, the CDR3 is TGTGCCTGTGACACCGTGGGGATGCTAGGCACCGATAGACTCATCTTT. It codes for CACDTVGMLGTDRLIF.

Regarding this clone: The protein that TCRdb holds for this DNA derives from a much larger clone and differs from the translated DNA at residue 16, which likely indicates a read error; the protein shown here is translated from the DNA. Written as DNA, the CDR3 is TGTGCTCTTGGGGAACTGTACTGGGGGATCGTTTCGGCCACCGATGAACTCATCTTT. Its translation is CALGELYWGIVSATDELIF. The J gene is TRDJ1, the V gene TRDV1, with 10 positions matching TRDD3. The length of the CDR3 is 19 residues. Per the germline V gene, CDR1 is TSWWSYY and CDR2 is QGS.

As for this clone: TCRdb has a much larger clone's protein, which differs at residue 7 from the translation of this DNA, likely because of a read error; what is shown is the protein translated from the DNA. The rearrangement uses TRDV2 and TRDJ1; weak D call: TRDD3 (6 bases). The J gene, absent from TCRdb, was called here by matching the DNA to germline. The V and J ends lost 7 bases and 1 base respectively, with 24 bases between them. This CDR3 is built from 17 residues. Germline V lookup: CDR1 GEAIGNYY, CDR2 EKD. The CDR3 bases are TGTGCCTGCGACCGGATGTGGGGATCTCCGGGCACCGATAAACTCATCTTT. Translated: CACDRMWGSPGTDKLIF.

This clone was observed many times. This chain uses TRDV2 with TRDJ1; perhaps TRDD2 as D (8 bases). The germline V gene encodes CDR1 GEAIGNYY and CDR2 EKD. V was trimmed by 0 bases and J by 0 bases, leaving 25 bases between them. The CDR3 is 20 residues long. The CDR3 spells CACDTLPTGDLSKDTDKLIF. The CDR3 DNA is TGTGCCTGTGACACCCTTCCTACGGGGGATCTCTCTAAGGACACCGATAAACTCATCTTT.

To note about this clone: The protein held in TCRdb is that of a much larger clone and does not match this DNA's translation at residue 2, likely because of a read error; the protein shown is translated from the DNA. CDR3 DNA sequence: TGTTCCTGTGACACCGTCGGACTGCGGGACCGTAATTTCGATAAACTCATCTTT. Protein: CSCDTVGLRDRNFDKLIF. The V gene is TRDV2, the J gene TRDJ1; no definite D call. Since TCRdb gives no J gene, matching the DNA to germline was used here to assign it. CDR3 size: 18 residues. Germline CDR1 reads GEAIGNYY; CDR2 reads EKD.

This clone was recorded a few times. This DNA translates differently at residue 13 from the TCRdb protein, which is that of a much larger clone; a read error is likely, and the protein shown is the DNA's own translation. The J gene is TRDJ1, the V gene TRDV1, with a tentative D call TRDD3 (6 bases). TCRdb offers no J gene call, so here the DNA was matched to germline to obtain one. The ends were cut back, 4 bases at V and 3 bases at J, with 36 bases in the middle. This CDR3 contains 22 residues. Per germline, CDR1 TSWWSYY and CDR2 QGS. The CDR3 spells CALGGPSYTKKDTKGIPDKLIF. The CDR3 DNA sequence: TGTGCTCTTGGGGGTCCTTCGTATACAAAAAAGGACACGAAGGGGATTCCCGATAAACTCATCTTT.

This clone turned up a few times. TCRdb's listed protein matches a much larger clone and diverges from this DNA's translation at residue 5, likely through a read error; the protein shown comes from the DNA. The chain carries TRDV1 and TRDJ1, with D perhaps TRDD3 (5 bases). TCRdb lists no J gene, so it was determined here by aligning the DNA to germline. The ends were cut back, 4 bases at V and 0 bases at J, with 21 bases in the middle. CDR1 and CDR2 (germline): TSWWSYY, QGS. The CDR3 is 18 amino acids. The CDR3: CALGGCFWERSYTDKLIF. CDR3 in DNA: TGTGCTCTTGGGGGATGCTTCTGGGAGCGAAGCTACACCGATAAACTCATCTTT.

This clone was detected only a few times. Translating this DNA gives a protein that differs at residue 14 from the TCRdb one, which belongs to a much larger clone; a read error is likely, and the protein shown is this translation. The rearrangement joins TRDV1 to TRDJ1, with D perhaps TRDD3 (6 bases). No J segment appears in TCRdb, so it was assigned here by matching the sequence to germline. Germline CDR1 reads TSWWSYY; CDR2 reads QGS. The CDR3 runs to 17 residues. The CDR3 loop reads CALGDLRYWVYTDRLIF. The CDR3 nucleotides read TGTGCTCTTGGGGATTTAAGGTACTGGGTTTACACCGATAGACTCATCTTT.

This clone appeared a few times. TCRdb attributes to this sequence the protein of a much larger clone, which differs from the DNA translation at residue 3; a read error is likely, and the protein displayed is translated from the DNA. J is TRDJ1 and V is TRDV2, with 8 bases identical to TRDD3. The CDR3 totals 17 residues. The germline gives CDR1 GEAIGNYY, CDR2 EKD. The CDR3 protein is CARDLRAGGPYTDKLIF. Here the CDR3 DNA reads TGTGCCCGTGACCTTAGAGCTGGGGGACCGTACACCGATAAACTCATCTTT.

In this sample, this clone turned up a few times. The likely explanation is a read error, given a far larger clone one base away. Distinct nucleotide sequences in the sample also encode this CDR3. The CDR3 sequence is CALGEPKNVTGGSGKLIF. The DNA of the CDR3 is TGTGCTCTTGGGGAGCCTAAGAACGTTACTGGGGGATCGGGTAAACTCATCTTT. V is TRDV1 and J is TRDJ1; 10 bases align to TRDD3. The J gene was missing in TCRdb and was found by matching the end of the DNA to germline. Unmatched junction bases numbered 17, after V lost 3 bases and J lost 7 bases. This CDR3 spans 18 amino acids. Germline CDR1 TSWWSYY, CDR2 QGS.

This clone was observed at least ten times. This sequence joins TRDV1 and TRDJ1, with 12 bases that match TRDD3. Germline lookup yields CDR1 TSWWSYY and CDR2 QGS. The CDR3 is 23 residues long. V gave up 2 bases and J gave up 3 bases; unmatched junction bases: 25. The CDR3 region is CALGEGSYRGRGTGGYLPDKLIF. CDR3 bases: TGTGCTCTTGGGGAAGGTTCCTACCGAGGTAGGGGTACTGGGGGATACCTGCCCGATAAACTCATCTTT.